This T cell receptor (beta chain) was recovered during a study of CD8+ T cells in alopecia areata (dated 2018 in TCRdb). Regarding the complete study: Treated patients were enrolled in an open-label pilot trial of oral tofacitinib, 5 to 10 mg twice daily, for moderate-to-severe alopecia areata. Tofacitinib was given for 6 to 18 months, followed by 6 months of follow-up off drug to assess delayed response and recurrence. In treated patients, disease severity was measured using the SALT score, which gives the percentage of scalp surface area affected. To study T cell clonal expansion in alopecia areata, the researchers applied high-throughput TCRbeta sequencing to both the C3H/HeJ mouse model and human patients. In humans, TCRbeta sequencing was performed on scalp tissue and on sorted CD4+ and CD8+ peripheral blood T cells from healthy controls and from patients with patchy or totalis/universalis alopecia areata. Patients on tofacitinib were biopsied at baseline and after 4 and 24 weeks of treatment, and several of the patients also had a later scalp biopsy. Scalp clonality was compared among normal scalp (n=4), patchy alopecia areata scalp (n=8), and alopecia totalis/universalis scalp (n=8). RNA was extracted with the PAXgene miRNA kit for fixed scalp, the miRNeasy kit for PBMCs, and the RNeasy kit for mouse skin. immunoSEQ multiplex PCR using 35 Vbeta forward primers and 13 Jbeta reverse primers was used to amplify TCRbeta CDR3 regions.

Library construction relied on the immunoSEQ multiplex PCR assay. For TCR sequencing, RNA was extracted from every sample and reverse transcribed into cDNA to serve as template. SuperScript III was used for first-strand cDNA synthesis, primed with a 2:1 mix of oligo-dT and random hexamers. A synthetic immune receptor repertoire was used to measure amplification bias, and any remaining bias was corrected computationally. The source study handled its data this way. Raw reads were preprocessed to remove errors, and CDR3 was defined by IMGT conventions from the conserved cysteine to phenylalanine. Clonality was calculated as 1 minus Shannon entropy normalized by log2 of the number of productive unique TCRs. Scalp TCRbeta sequences were cross-referenced with sorted blood CD4 and CD8 repertoires so that the CD4 or CD8 identity of scalp clones could be inferred. Not all clones reach the TCRdb copy of this immuneACCESS table, which keeps in-frame sequences only. Checked studies attribute under half of the gap to unresolved V genes and leave the rest unexplained. V, J and clone size reflect that table, while D and trimming were determined from the DNA. This sample is represented by a few hundred thousand clones; around two fifths of them were singletons. Jointly, the top ten make up 0.48% of the sample.

General study outcomes and caveats: During tofacitinib treatment, many expanded lesional clones remained in scalp and blood, and this persistence may partly explain relapse after treatment is stopped. Tofacitinib significantly decreased scalp clonality and the number of expanded CD8+ clones among the top 100 scalp clones. Shared TCR sequences between patients were less evident than in mice, which may be partly attributable to HLA diversity in the patient population. Because the treated cohort was small and included a single nonresponder, larger studies are needed to assess links between baseline CD8+ expansion and response. Unlike mouse skin, where gammadelta T cells dominate, normal human skin contains resident alphabeta T cells that get sequenced too, which complicates analysis of the scalp TCR repertoire. Compared with normal scalp, lesional scalp, particularly in alopecia totalis/universalis, had higher clonality and more expanded CD8+ clones, which suggests antigenic drive.

This clone has more than one count but fewer than ten. Its antigen is not yet known. No base quality values were provided; no much bigger clone lies one nucleotide off. V loses 7 bases, J loses 1 base, and the germline ends lie 14 bases apart. CDR1 and CDR2 were assigned from the germline V gene as MNHNS and SASEGT. From the cysteine through the phenylalanine, the CDR3 covers 15 amino acids. Only the CDR3 DNA stays, 45 bases, in frame from base 1. In the paper's terms, the treatment or condition label means: oral pan-JAK inhibitor, 5-10 mg twice daily. Lesional scalp punch biopsies and peripheral blood were obtained from alopecia areata patients. After PBMCs were isolated by density centrifugation and stained for CD3, CD4 and CD8, a FACSAria was used to sort CD4+ and CD8+ T cells.

The source of this sequence is a human donor with alopecia areata. Specimen: CD4+ T cells sorted from blood, collected between weeks 30 and 35, from a patient treated with tofacitinib. Rearrangement joined TRBV6-1 to TRBJ1-5, with the D gene too uncertain to name. The CDR3 region has the sequence CASTLDVWSNQPQHF. The DNA sequence is given as TGTGCCAGCACCTTAGATGTGTGGAGCAATCAGCCCCAGCATTTT.